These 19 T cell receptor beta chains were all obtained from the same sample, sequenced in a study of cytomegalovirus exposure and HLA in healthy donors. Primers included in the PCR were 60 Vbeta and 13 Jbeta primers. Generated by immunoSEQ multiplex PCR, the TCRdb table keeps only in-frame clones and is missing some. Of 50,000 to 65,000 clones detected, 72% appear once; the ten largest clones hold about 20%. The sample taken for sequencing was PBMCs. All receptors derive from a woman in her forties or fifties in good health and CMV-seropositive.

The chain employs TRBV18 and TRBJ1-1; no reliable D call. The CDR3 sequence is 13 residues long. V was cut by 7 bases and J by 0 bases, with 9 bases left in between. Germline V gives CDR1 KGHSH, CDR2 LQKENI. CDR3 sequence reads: CASYRGMNTEAFF. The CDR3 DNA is TGTGCCAGCTATAGAGGCATGAACACTGAAGCTTTCTTT.

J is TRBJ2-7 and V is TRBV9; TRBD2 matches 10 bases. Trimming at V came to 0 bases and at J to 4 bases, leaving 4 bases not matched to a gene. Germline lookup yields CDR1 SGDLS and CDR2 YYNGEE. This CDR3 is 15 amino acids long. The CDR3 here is CASSVGPSGGYEQYF. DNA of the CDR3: TGTGCCAGCAGCGTAGGGCCTAGCGGGGGTTACGAGCAGTACTTC.

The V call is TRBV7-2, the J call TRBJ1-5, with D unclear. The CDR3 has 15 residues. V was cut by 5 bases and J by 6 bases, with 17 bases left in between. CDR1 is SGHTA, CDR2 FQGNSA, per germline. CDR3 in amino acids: CASSPRVGGFQPQHF. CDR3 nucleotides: TGTGCCAGCAGCCCACGGGTTGGCGGGTTTCAGCCCCAGCATTTT.

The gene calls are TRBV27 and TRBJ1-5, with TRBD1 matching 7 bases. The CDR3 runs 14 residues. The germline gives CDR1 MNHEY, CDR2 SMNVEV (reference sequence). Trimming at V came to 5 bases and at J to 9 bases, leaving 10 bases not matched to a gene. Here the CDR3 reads CASSGGQAGRPQHF. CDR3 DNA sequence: TGTGCCAGCAGTGGTGGACAGGCCGGCCGGCCCCAGCATTTT.

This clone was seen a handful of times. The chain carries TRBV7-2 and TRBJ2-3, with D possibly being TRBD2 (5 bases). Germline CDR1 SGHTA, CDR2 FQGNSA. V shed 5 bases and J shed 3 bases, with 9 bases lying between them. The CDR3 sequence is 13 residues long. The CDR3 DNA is TGTGCCAGCAGCCCCGGGGTTACAGATACGCAGTATTTT. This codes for CASSPGVTDTQYF.

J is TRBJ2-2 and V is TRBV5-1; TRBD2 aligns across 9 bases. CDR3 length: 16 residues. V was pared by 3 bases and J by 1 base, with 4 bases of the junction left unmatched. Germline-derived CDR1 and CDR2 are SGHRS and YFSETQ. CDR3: CASSSLAGMNTGELFF. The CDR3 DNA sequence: TGCGCCAGCAGCTCCCTAGCGGGGATGAACACCGGGGAGCTGTTTTTT. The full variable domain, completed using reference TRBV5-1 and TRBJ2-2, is KAGVTQTPRYLIKTRGQQVTLSCSPISGHRSVSWYQQTPGQGLQFLFEYFSETQRNKGNFPGRFSGRQFSNSRSEMNVSTLELGDSALYLCASSSLAGMNTGELFFGEGSRLTVL.

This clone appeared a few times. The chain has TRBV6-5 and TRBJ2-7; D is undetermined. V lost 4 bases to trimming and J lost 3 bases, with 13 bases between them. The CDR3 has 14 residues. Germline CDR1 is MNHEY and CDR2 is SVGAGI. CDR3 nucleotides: TGTGCCAGCAGTTCCGCGACGGGTCTCTACGAGCAGTACTTC. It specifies CASSSATGLYEQYF.

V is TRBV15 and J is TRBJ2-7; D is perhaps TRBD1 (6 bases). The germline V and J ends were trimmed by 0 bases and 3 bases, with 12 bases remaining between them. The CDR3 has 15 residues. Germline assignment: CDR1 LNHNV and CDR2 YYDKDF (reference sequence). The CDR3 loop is CATSRDSDSFYEQYF. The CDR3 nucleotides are TGTGCCACCAGCAGAGATTCGGACAGTTTCTACGAGCAGTACTTC.

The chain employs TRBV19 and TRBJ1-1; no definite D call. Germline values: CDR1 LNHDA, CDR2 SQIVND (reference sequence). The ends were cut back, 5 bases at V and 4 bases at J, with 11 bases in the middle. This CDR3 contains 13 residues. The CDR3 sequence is CASSLYSGTEAFF. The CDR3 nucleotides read TGTGCCAGTAGTCTCTACTCCGGCACTGAAGCTTTCTTT.

CDR3 DNA sequence: TGCGCCAGCAGCCTAAGTCCCTTATTTACAGATACGCAGTATTTT. Its protein is CASSLSPLFTDTQYF. This chain connects TRBV5-1 to TRBJ2-3; D is uncertain. The V gene lost 4 bases and the J gene lost 3 bases, with 15 bases spanning the gap. Germline CDR1 is SGHRS and CDR2 is YFSETQ. The CDR3 totals 15 residues.

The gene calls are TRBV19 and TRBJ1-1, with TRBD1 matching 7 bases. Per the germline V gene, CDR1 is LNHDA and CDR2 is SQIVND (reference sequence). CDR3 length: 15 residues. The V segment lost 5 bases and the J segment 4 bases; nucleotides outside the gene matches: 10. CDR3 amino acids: CASSPRTGGVTEAFF. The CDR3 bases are TGTGCCAGTAGTCCCAGGACAGGAGGGGTCACTGAAGCTTTCTTT.

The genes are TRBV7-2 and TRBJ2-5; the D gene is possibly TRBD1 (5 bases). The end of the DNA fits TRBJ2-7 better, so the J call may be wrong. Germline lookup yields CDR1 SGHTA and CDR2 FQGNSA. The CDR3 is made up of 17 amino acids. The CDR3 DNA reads TGTGCCAGCAGCTTGGGGTATGGGGCTAAACGACCCTACGAGCAGTACTTC. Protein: CASSLGYGAKRPYEQYF.

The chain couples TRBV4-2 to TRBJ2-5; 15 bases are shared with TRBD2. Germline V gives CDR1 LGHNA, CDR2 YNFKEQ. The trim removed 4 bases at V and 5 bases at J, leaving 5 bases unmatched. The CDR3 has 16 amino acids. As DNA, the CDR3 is TGTGCCAGCAGCCGAGGACTAGCGGGGGGGGTGGAGACCCAGTACTTC. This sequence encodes CASSRGLAGGVETQYF.

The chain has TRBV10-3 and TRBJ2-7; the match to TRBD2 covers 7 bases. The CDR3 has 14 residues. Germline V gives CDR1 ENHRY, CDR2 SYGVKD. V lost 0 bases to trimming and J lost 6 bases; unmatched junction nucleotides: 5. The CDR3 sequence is CAISESRERGEQYF. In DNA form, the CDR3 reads TGTGCCATCAGTGAGTCGCGGGAGAGGGGCGAGCAGTACTTC.

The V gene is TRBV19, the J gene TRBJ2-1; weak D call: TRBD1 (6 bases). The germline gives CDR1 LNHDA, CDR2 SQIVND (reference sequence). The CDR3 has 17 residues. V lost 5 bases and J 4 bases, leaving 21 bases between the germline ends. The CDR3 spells CASSWGPGQQYYNEQFF. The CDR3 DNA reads TGTGCCAGTAGTTGGGGCCCGGGACAACAATATTACAATGAGCAGTTCTTC.

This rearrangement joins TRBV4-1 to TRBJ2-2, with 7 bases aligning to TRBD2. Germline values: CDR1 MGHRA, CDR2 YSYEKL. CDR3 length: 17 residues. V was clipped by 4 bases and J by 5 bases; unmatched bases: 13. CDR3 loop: CASSRTAGVAETGELFF. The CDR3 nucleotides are TGCGCCAGCAGCCGGACCGCGGGGGTAGCGGAAACCGGGGAGCTGTTTTTT.

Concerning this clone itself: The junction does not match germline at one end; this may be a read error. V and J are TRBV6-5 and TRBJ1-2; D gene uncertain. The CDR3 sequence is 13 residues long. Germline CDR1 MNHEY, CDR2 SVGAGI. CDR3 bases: TGTACCAGCAGTTACTCCCTCCTCTATGGCTACACCTTC. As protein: CTSSYSLLYGYTF.

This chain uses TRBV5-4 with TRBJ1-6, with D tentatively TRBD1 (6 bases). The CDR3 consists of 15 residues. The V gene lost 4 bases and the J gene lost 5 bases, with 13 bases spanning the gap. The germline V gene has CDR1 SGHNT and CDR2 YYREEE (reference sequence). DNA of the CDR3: TGTGCCAGCAGCCGTGGGACAATCGATAATTCACCCCTCCACTTT. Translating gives CASSRGTIDNSPLHF. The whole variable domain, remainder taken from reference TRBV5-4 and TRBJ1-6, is ETGVTQSPTHLIKTRGQQVTLRCSSQSGHNTVSWYQQALGQGPQFIFQYYREEENGRGNFPPRFSGLQFPNYSSELNVNALELDDSALYLCASSRGTIDNSPLHFGNGTRLTVT.

The CDR3 loop is CASSSAGDTQYF. The CDR3 coding sequence is TGTGCCAGCAGTTCAGCGGGAGATACGCAGTATTTT. The genes are TRBV27 and TRBJ2-3; D perhaps matches TRBD2 (6 bases). The germline V gene has CDR1 MNHEY and CDR2 SMNVEV (reference sequence). This CDR3 comprises 12 residues. Trimming cost V 4 bases and J 5 bases, with 7 bases left between them.